Listed below are T cell receptor beta chains from one sample, sequenced in a study of CD8+ T cells in alopecia areata. Produced via immunoSEQ multiplex PCR; TCRdb's table is partial and in-frame only. The table has 150,000 to 200,000 clones, approximately 61% seen once. Sequenced here: CD4+ T cells sorted from blood, sampled at week 24, from a patient treated with tofacitinib. The receptors were gathered from a human donor with alopecia areata. Both conserved end residues are part of each CDR3.

V | CDR3
TRBV6-5 | CASSRTGRTEAFF
TRBV6-1 | CASSESRSTGELFF
TRBV29-1 | CSVDSQEDQPQHF
TRBV4-3 | CASSQGDRGYGYTF
TRBV30 | CAWSVPGPSTDTQYF
TRBV10-3 | CAISARGQETQYF
TRBV30 | CAWSVLRKGLGGYTF
TRBV20-1 | CSARFSAKQFF
TRBV10-1 | CASSEGGPDTQYF
TRBV13 | CASTVPGSPLHF
TRBV19 | CASSSSGGLDNEQFF
TRBV7-2 | CASSLDEGITYEQYF
TRBV29-1 | CSAEMGHLSYNEQFF
TRBV4-1 | CASSPEAARNTEAFF